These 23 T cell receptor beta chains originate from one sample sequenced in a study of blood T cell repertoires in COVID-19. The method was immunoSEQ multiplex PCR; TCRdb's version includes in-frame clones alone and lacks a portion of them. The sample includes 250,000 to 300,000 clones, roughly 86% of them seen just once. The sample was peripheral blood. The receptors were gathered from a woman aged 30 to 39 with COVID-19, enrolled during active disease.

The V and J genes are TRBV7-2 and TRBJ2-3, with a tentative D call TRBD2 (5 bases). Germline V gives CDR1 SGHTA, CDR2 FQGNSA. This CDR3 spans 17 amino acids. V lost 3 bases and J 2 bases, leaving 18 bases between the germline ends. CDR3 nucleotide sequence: TGTGCCAGCAGCTTTTACCGCGCCGGGATCTCCACAGATACGCAGTATTTT. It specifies CASSFYRAGISTDTQYF.

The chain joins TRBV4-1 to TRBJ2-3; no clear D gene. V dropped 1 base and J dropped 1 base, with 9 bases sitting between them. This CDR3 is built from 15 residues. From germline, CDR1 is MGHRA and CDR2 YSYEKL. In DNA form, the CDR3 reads TGCGCCAGCAGCCAAGGAGCGCCGGGCACAGATACGCAGTATTTT. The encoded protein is CASSQGAPGTDTQYF.

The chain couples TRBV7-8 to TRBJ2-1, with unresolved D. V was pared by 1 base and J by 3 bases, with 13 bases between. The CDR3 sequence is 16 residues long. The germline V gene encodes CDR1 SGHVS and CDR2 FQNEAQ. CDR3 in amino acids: CASSLVNKAIYNEQFF. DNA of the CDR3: TGTGCCAGCAGCTTAGTCAATAAAGCTATCTACAATGAGCAGTTCTTC.

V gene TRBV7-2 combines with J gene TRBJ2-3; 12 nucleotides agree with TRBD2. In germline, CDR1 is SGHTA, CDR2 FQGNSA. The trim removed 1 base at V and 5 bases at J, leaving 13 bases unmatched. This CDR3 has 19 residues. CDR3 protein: CASSLGSWTSGEARDTQYF. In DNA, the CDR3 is TGTGCCAGCAGCTTAGGAAGTTGGACTAGCGGGGAGGCAAGAGATACGCAGTATTTT.

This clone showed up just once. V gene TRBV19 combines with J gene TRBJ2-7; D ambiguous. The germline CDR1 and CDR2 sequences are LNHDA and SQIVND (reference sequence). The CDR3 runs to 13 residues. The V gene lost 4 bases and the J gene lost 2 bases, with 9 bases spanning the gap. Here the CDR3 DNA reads TGTGCCAGTAGTACAACTCAGGCCTACGAGCAGTACTTC. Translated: CASSTTQAYEQYF.

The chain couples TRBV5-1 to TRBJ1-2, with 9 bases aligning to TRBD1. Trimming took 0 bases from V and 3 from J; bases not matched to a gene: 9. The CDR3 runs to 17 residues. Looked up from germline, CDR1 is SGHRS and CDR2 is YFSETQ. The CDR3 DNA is TGCGCCAGCAGCTTGGAACCGGGACAGGGAAGAGACTATGGCTACACCTTC. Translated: CASSLEPGQGRDYGYTF.

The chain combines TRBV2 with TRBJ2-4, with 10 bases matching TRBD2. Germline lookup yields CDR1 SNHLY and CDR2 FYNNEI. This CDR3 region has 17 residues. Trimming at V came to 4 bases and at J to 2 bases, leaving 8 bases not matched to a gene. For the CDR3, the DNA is TGTGCCAGCAGTGTTCTAGCGGGGGCACGTACCAAAAACATTCAGTACTTC. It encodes CASSVLAGARTKNIQYF.

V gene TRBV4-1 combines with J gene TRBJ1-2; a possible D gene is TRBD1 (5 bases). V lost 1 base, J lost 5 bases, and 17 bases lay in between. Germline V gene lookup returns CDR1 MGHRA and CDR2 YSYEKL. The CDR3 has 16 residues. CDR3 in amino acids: CASSQGEKGPEYGYTF. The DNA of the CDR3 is TGCGCCAGCAGCCAAGGAGAAAAGGGGCCGGAGTATGGCTACACCTTC.

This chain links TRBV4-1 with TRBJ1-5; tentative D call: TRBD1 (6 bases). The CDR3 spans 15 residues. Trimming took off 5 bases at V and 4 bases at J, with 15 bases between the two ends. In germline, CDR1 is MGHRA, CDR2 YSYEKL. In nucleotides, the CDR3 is TGCGCCAGCAGCAGGTACCGGGACACAAATCAGCCCCAGCATTTT. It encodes CASSRYRDTNQPQHF.

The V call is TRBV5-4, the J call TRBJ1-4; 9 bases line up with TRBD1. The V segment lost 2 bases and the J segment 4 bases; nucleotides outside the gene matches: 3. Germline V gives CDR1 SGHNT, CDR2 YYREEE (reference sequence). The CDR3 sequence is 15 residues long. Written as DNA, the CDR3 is TGTGCCAGCAGCTTTGGACAGGGGTATAATGAAAAACTGTTTTTT. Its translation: CASSFGQGYNEKLFF.

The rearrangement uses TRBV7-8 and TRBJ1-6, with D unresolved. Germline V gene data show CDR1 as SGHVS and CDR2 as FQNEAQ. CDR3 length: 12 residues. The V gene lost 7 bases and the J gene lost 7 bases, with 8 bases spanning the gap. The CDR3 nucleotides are TGTGCCAGCACCACGGGGAATTCACCCCTCCACTTT. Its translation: CASTTGNSPLHF. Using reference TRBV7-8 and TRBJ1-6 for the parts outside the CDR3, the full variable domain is GAGVSQSPRYKVAKRGQDVALRCDPISGHVSLFWYQQALGQGPEFLTYFQNEAQLDKSGLPSDRFFAERPEGSVSTLKIQRTQQEDSAVYLCASTTGNSPLHFGNGTRLTVT.

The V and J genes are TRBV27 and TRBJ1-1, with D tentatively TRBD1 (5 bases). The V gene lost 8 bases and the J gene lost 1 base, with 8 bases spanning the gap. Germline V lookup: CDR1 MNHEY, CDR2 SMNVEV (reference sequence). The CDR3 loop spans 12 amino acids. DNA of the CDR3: TGTGCCAGCCGTACAGGGAACACTGAAGCTTTCTTT. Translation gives CASRTGNTEAFF.

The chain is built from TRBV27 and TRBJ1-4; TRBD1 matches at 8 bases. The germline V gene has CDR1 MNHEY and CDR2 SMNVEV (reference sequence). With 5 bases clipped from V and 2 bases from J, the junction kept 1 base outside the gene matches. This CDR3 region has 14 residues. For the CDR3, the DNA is TGTGCCAGCAGTGGGACAGGTACTAATGAAAAACTGTTTTTT. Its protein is CASSGTGTNEKLFF.

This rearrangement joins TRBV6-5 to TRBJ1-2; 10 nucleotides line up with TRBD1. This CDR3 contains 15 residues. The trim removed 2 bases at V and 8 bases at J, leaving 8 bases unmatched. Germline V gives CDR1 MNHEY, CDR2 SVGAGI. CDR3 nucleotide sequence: TGTGCCAGCAGTTACGCTGGGGACAGGGGTGGAGGCTACACCTTC. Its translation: CASSYAGDRGGGYTF.

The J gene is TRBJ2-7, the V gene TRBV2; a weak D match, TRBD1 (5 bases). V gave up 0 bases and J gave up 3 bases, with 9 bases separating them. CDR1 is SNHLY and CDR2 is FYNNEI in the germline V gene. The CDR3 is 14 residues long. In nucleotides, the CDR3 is TGTGCCAGCAGTGAAGCGCAGGACATCTACGAGCAGTACTTC. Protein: CASSEAQDIYEQYF. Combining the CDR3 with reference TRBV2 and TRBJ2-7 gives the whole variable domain EPEVTQTPSHQVTQMGQEVILRCVPISNHLYFYWYRQILGQKVEFLVSFYNNEISEKSEIFDDQFSVERPDGSNFTLKIRSTKLEDSAMYFCASSEAQDIYEQYFGPGTRLTVT.

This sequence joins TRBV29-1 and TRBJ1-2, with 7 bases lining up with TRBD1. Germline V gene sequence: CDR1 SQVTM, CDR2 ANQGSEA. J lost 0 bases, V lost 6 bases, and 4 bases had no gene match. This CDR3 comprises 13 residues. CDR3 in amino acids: CSVTGTANYGYTF. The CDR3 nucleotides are TGCAGCGTGACAGGGACGGCTAACTATGGCTACACCTTC.

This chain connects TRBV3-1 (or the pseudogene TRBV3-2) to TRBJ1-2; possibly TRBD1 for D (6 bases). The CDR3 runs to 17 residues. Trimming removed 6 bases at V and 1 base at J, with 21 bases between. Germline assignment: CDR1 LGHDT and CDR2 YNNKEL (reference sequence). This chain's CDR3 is CASSLSVGGARNYGYTF. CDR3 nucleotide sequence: TGTGCCAGCAGTCTAAGCGTGGGGGGGGCCCGTAACTATGGCTACACCTTC.

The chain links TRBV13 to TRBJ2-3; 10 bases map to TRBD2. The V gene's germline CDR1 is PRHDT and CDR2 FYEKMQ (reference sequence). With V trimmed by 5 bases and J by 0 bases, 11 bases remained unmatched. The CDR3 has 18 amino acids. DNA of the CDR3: TGTGCCAGCAGCGCCCGCTCTATAGCGGGGGGCAGCACAGATACGCAGTATTTT. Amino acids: CASSARSIAGGSTDTQYF.

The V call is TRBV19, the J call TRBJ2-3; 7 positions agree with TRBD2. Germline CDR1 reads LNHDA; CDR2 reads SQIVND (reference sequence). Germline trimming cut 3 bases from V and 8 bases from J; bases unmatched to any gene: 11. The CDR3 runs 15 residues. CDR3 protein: CASSMSGAGVFTQYF. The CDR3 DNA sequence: TGTGCCAGTAGTATGTCAGGTGCGGGGGTCTTTACGCAGTATTTT.

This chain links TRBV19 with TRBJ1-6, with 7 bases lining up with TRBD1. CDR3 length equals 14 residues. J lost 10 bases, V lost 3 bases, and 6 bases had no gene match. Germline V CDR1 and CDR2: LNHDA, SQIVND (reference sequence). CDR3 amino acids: CASSMAGGWSPLHF. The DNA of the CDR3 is TGTGCCAGTAGTATGGCAGGGGGGTGGTCACCCCTCCACTTT.

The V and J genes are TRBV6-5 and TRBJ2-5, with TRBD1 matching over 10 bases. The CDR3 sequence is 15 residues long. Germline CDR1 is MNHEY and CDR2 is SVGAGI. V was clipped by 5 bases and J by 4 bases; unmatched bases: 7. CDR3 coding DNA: TGTGCCAGCAGTCCCCGTCGGGACAGGGGAGAGACCCAGTACTTC. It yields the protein CASSPRRDRGETQYF.

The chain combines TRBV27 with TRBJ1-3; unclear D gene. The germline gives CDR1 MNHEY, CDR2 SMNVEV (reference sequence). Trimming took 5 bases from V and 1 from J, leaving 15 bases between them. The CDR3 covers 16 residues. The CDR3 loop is CASSPSSGESGNTIYF. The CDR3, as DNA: TGTGCCAGCAGTCCCAGTTCCGGGGAGTCTGGAAACACCATATATTTT.

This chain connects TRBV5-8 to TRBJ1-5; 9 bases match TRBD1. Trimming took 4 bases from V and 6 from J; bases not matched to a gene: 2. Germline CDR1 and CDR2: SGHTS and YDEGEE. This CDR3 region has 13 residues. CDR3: CASSMDRGQPQHF. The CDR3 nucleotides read TGTGCCAGCAGCATGGACAGGGGTCAGCCCCAGCATTTT.